Each of the 30 T cell receptor beta chains below was sequenced from the same sample in a study of blood T cell repertoires in COVID-19. Data came from immunoSEQ multiplex PCR; TCRdb stores just in-frame clones and leaves some out. Of more than 90,000 clones listed, about three quarters are singletons. Source material: peripheral blood. These receptor sequences come from a man in his 70s with acute or convalescent COVID-19.

The chain carries TRBV11-3 and TRBJ1-3; 9 bases match TRBD1. The V gene end was trimmed by 5 bases and the J gene end by 4 bases; junction bases not matched to a gene: 6. CDR3 length equals 15 residues. Germline V lookup: CDR1 SGHNT, CDR2 YENEEA. The chain's CDR3 is CASSLGQGAGNTIYF. For the CDR3, the DNA is TGTGCCAGCAGCCTGGGACAGGGTGCCGGAAACACCATATATTTT.

The V and J genes are TRBV30 and TRBJ2-5; 7 bases map to TRBD2. Germline V gives CDR1 GTSNPN, CDR2 SVGIG (reference sequence). The CDR3 runs 14 residues. With V trimmed by 8 bases and J by 2 bases, 11 bases remained unmatched. CDR3 loop: CAGTPSGVQETQYF. The CDR3 DNA follows: TGTGCCGGGACCCCAAGCGGGGTTCAAGAGACCCAGTACTTC.

This chain uses TRBV28 with TRBJ2-1, with a weak D call TRBD2 (5 bases). V lost 6 bases, J lost 1 base, and 7 bases lay in between. Per germline, CDR1 MDHEN and CDR2 SYDVKM. This CDR3 is 13 amino acids long. In DNA, the CDR3 is TGTGCCAGCAGAGCGGCGTCCTACAATGAGCAGTTCTTC. It translates to CASRAASYNEQFF.

This chain connects TRBV5-1 to TRBJ2-7; tentative D call: TRBD1 (5 bases). The CDR3 sequence is 12 residues long. The germline gives CDR1 SGHRS, CDR2 YFSETQ. The germline V and J ends were trimmed by 4 bases and 6 bases, with 11 bases remaining between them. CDR3 sequence: CASSPQGREQYF. CDR3 DNA: TGCGCCAGCAGCCCGCAGGGTCGCGAGCAGTACTTC.

J is TRBJ1-6 and V is TRBV18; D might be TRBD1 (6 bases). V lost 3 bases to trimming and J lost 10 bases, with 10 bases between them. The CDR3 spans 13 residues. CDR1 KGHSH and CDR2 LQKENI come from the germline V gene. The CDR3 region is CASSPAGDSPLHF. CDR3 in DNA: TGTGCCAGCTCACCTGCAGGGGACTCACCCCTCCACTTT.

This chain links TRBV6-2 or TRBV6-3 with TRBJ2-5; 8 bases map to TRBD2. Germline V CDR1 and CDR2: MNHEY, SVGEGT. The CDR3 is made up of 17 amino acids. V lost 0 bases and J lost 3; bases outside the gene matches: 9. The CDR3: CASSYSYTSGKKETQYF. The CDR3 DNA follows: TGTGCCAGCAGTTACTCGTATACTAGCGGAAAGAAAGAGACCCAGTACTTC.

The V call is TRBV27, the J call TRBJ1-6; TRBD1 is a possible D gene (6 bases). V lost 6 bases and J lost 5, with 14 bases in between. This CDR3 has 15 amino acids. Germline CDR1 is MNHEY and CDR2 is SMNVEV (reference sequence). The CDR3 nucleotides are TGTGCCAGCAGGGGGGCAACGGTCAATAATTCACCCCTCCACTTT. Protein product: CASRGATVNNSPLHF.

This sequence joins TRBV4-3 and TRBJ2-3; 13 bases are shared with TRBD2. The CDR3 is 17 residues long. With 1 base clipped from V and 4 bases from J, the junction kept 5 bases outside the gene matches. Per germline, CDR1 LGHNA and CDR2 YSLEER. The CDR3 DNA reads TGCGCCAGCAGCCAAGGGACTAGCGGGGGAGTCTCAGATACGCAGTATTTT. This sequence encodes CASSQGTSGGVSDTQYF.

The sample holds a few counts of this clone. V is TRBV7-3 and J is TRBJ2-2; 9 bases map to TRBD2. V lost 0 bases, J lost 3 bases, and 5 bases stayed unmatched. CDR1 and CDR2 from the germline V gene are SGHTA and FQGTGA. This CDR3 comprises 17 residues. The DNA for the CDR3 is TGTGCCAGCAGCTTAACGTGGCTAGCGGGGTACACCGGGGAGCTGTTTTTT. This sequence encodes CASSLTWLAGYTGELFF.

This clone occurred a few times. This chain uses TRBV7-9 with TRBJ1-2; D not resolved. Trimming cost V 1 base and J 4 bases, with 7 bases left between them. Germline CDR1 SEHNR, CDR2 FQNEAQ (reference sequence). The CDR3 contains 13 residues. This chain's CDR3 is CASSLGAGYGYTF. CDR3 DNA sequence: TGTGCCAGCAGCTTAGGTGCAGGCTATGGCTACACCTTC.

In DNA, the CDR3 is TGTGCCAGCAGCTTTATTGCAGCTAACTATGGCTACACCTTC. This sequence encodes CASSFIAANYGYTF. The chain uses TRBV5-6 and TRBJ1-2; D is unresolved. The germline gives CDR1 SGHDT, CDR2 YYEEEE. The CDR3 loop spans 14 amino acids. V was cut by 2 bases and J by 0 bases, with 8 bases left in between.

The chain recombines TRBV20-1 with TRBJ2-7; tentatively, D is TRBD1 (6 bases). Trimming took 3 bases from V and 6 from J, leaving 15 bases between them. The V gene's germline CDR1 is DFQATT and CDR2 SNEGSKA (reference sequence). This CDR3 has 13 residues. The CDR3 spells CSASRTAVSEQYF. The CDR3 DNA follows: TGCAGTGCTAGTAGGACAGCGGTGAGCGAGCAGTACTTC.

J is TRBJ2-7 and V is TRBV11-2; 8 nucleotides match TRBD2. CDR1 is SGHAT, CDR2 FQNNGV, per germline. This CDR3 contains 15 residues. The trim removed 5 bases at V and 2 bases at J, leaving 8 bases unmatched. The CDR3 protein is CASSPHNSGTYEQYF. CDR3 coding DNA: TGTGCCAGCAGCCCCCACAATAGCGGGACCTACGAGCAGTACTTC.

The chain's CDR3 is CASSFPVTGGPRYEQYF. The CDR3 DNA reads as TGTGCCAGCAGTTTCCCTGTGACAGGGGGTCCCCGGTACGAGCAGTACTTC. The rearrangement joins TRBV28 to TRBJ2-7; 9 bases fit TRBD1. V shed 3 bases, J shed 4 bases, and the junction held 13 bases outside the gene matches. The CDR3 loop spans 17 amino acids. CDR1 is MDHEN, CDR2 SYDVKM, per germline.

This clone has just a few counts. The chain combines TRBV27 with TRBJ1-6, with a possible D match to TRBD1 (6 bases). Germline V gene data show CDR1 as MNHEY and CDR2 as SMNVEV (reference sequence). There are 14 residues in the CDR3. Deletions cut 5 bases from V and 7 bases from J, with 12 bases between. CDR3 sequence (DNA): TGTGCCAGCAGTGGGGGCTGGAGGAATTCACCCCTCCACTTT. Encoded protein: CASSGGWRNSPLHF.

This chain links TRBV6-5 with TRBJ1-3; no firm D call. The germline gives CDR1 MNHEY, CDR2 SVGAGI. The V end lost 2 bases, the J end lost 0 bases, and 11 bases lay between the germline ends. This CDR3 is built from 16 residues. For the CDR3, the DNA is TGTGCCAGCAGTTACGGTATATCGAGCTCTGGAAACACCATATATTTT. It is translated as CASSYGISSSGNTIYF.

The V and J genes are TRBV6-5 and TRBJ2-5, with 7 bases aligning to TRBD1. Trimming at V came to 5 bases and at J to 3 bases, leaving 6 bases not matched to a gene. The CDR3 consists of 14 residues. Germline CDR1 reads MNHEY; CDR2 reads SVGAGI. The CDR3 DNA reads TGTGCCAGCAGTCCGCCGACAGGGAAAGAGACCCAGTACTTC. Amino acids: CASSPPTGKETQYF.

J is TRBJ2-5 and V is TRBV5-5; the match to TRBD2 covers 7 bases. The CDR3 totals 14 residues. Germline CDR1 and CDR2: SGHKS and YYEKEE (reference sequence). Trimming cost V 4 bases and J 5 bases; bases outside gene matches: 8. The CDR3 DNA sequence: TGTGCCAGCAGCCGGGAGGCTGGAGGGGAGACCCAGTACTTC. It yields the protein CASSREAGGETQYF.

The rearrangement uses TRBV2 and TRBJ2-1, with 8 nucleotides matching TRBD2. V shed 11 bases, J shed 4 bases, and the junction held 7 bases outside the gene matches. The CDR3 runs to 13 residues. Germline CDR1 reads SNHLY; CDR2 reads FYNNEI. The CDR3 DNA follows: TGTGCCTTTGGGGCGGGAGGTTACAATGAGCAGTTCTTC. Translating gives CAFGAGGYNEQFF.

V usage is TRBV4-1 and J usage is TRBJ1-5; D perhaps matches TRBD1 (5 bases). Germline V lookup: CDR1 MGHRA, CDR2 YSYEKL. The CDR3 totals 17 residues. Trimming removed 1 base from V and 1 base from J, with 14 bases in between. The CDR3 loop reads CASSQGGGGESNQPQHF. CDR3 nucleotide sequence: TGCGCCAGCAGCCAAGGGGGCGGGGGAGAGAGCAATCAGCCCCAGCATTTT.

This chain connects TRBV7-2 to TRBJ1-2; D gene ambiguous. Trimming stripped 5 bases from V and 3 bases from J, with 13 bases between. Germline assignment: CDR1 SGHTA and CDR2 FQGNSA. This CDR3 has 14 amino acids. CDR3 sequence (DNA): TGTGCCAGCAGCGCCTCCTCCGTAGACTATGGCTACACCTTC. Translating gives CASSASSVDYGYTF.

This chain connects TRBV7-2 to TRBJ2-3; D remains ambiguous. V was clipped by 4 bases and J by 5 bases, with 10 bases between them. CDR3 length equals 13 residues. Germline V gives CDR1 SGHTA, CDR2 FQGNSA. The CDR3 coding sequence is TGTGCCAGCAGCTCACAAGATCGAGATACGCAGTATTTT. Amino acid sequence: CASSSQDRDTQYF. The variable domain in full, with the rest retrieved from reference TRBV7-2 and TRBJ2-3, is GAGVSQSPSNKVTEKGKDVELRCDPISGHTALYWYRQSLGQGLEFLIYFQGNSAPDKSGLPSDRFSAERTGGSVSTLTIQRTQQEDSAVYLCASSSQDRDTQYFGPGTRLTVL.

The V gene is TRBV10-3, the J gene TRBJ2-7; 9 positions agree with TRBD1. In germline, CDR1 is ENHRY, CDR2 SYGVKD. V shed 6 bases, J shed 1 base, and the junction held 7 bases outside the gene matches. The CDR3 loop spans 15 amino acids. In nucleotides, the CDR3 is TGTGCCATCAGCAAGGACAGGGGTGAGTCCTACGAGCAGTACTTC. It is translated as CAISKDRGESYEQYF.

The J gene is TRBJ1-6, the V gene TRBV19; 12 bases fit TRBD1. This CDR3 comprises 20 residues. Germline lookup yields CDR1 LNHDA and CDR2 SQIVND (reference sequence). The V and J ends lost 5 bases and 7 bases, in that order; junction bases with no gene match: 18. CDR3 DNA sequence: TGTGCCAGTAGTGTACCGGGACAGGGGGCCCTCCCTGGGCTCAATTCACCCCTCCACTTT. Its protein is CASSVPGQGALPGLNSPLHF.

The count of this clone is one. This chain joins TRBV5-4 and TRBJ2-1, with D uncertain. V shed 0 bases and J shed 0 bases, with 7 bases lying between them. This CDR3 is built from 15 residues. Per the germline V gene, CDR1 is SGHNT and CDR2 is YYREEE (reference sequence). The CDR3 DNA follows: TGTGCCAGCAGCTTGGAACAGAGCTCCTACAATGAGCAGTTCTTC. Encoded protein: CASSLEQSSYNEQFF.

The chain is built from TRBV2 and TRBJ1-2; a possible D gene is TRBD1 (5 bases). V was shortened by 4 bases and J by 4 bases, with 19 bases between the two germline ends. Germline values: CDR1 SNHLY, CDR2 FYNNEI. The CDR3 loop spans 16 amino acids. CDR3 sequence reads: CASSVQDPSPSYGYTF. The CDR3 region has the DNA TGTGCCAGCAGTGTACAGGACCCTAGTCCGAGCTATGGCTACACCTTC. The whole variable domain, remainder taken from reference TRBV2 and TRBJ1-2, is EPEVTQTPSHQVTQMGQEVILRCVPISNHLYFYWYRQILGQKVEFLVSFYNNEISEKSEIFDDQFSVERPDGSNFTLKIRSTKLEDSAMYFCASSVQDPSPSYGYTFGSGTRLTVV.

The chain carries TRBV6-1 and TRBJ2-7; D is possibly TRBD1 (6 bases). The germline V gene encodes CDR1 MNHNS and CDR2 SASEGT. The germline V and J ends were trimmed by 2 bases and 3 bases, with 8 bases remaining between them. The CDR3 covers 13 residues. The CDR3 loop reads CASSEQGIYEQYF. CDR3 sequence (DNA): TGTGCCAGCAGTGAACAGGGGATCTACGAGCAGTACTTC.

This clone has just a few counts. An end of the junction differs from the germline gene, which may be a read error. The V gene is TRBV5-6, the J gene TRBJ2-2; perhaps TRBD2 as D (5 bases). This CDR3 has 15 amino acids. Germline-derived CDR1 and CDR2 are SGHDT and YYEEEE. CDR3 sequence reads: CASSQDFRNIGELFF. The CDR3 DNA reads TGTGCCAGCAGCCAGGACTTTCGTAACATCGGGGAGCTGTTTTTT.

The rearrangement uses TRBV29-1 and TRBJ2-3; possible D gene TRBD2, 5 bases. CDR1 and CDR2 from the germline V gene are SQVTM and ANQGSEA. Between the trimmed V and J ends, which lost 0 bases and 4 bases, there was a span of 17 bases. The CDR3 extends over 16 amino acids. The CDR3 spells CSVEEGGSQIPDTQYF. CDR3 sequence (DNA): TGCAGCGTTGAAGAGGGCGGGTCACAAATTCCAGATACGCAGTATTTT.

The chain joins TRBV5-1 to TRBJ2-4; D call uncertain. Germline CDR1 and CDR2: SGHRS and YFSETQ. This CDR3 comprises 13 residues. V was clipped by 2 bases and J by 5 bases, with 8 bases between them. CDR3 protein: CASSLTGENIQYF. CDR3 bases: TGCGCCAGCAGCTTAACCGGAGAAAACATTCAGTACTTC.